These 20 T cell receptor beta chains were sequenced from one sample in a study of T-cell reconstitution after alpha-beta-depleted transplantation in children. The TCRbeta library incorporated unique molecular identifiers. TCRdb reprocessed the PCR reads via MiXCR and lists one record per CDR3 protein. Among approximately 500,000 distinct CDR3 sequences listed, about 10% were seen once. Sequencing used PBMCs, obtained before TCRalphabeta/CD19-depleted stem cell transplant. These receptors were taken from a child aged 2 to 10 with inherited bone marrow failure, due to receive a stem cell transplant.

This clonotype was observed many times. CDR3 loop: CATSDHRQGVAGELFF. In DNA, the CDR3 is TGTGCCACCAGTGATCATAGACAGGGGGTGGCCGGGGAGCTGTTTTTT. V is TRBV24-1 and J is TRBJ2-2, with TRBD1 matching over 9 bases. The CDR3 extends over 16 amino acids. Germline trimming cut 3 bases from V and 6 bases from J; bases unmatched to any gene: 7. Germline V gene lookup returns CDR1 KGHDR and CDR2 SFDVKD.

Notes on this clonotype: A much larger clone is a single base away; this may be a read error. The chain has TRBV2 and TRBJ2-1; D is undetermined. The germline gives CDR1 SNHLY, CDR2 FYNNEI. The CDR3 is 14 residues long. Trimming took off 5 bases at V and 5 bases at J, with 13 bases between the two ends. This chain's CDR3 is CASSSRVLNNEQFF. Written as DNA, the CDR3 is TGTGCCAGCAGTTCTCGCGTCTTAAACAATGAGCAGTTCTTC.

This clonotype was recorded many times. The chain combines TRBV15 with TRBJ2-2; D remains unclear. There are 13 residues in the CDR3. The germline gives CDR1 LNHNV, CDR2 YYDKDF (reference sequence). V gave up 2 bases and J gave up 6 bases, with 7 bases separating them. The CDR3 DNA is TGTGCCACCAGCAGACATAAGGCCGGGGAGCTGTTTTTT. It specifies CATSRHKAGELFF.

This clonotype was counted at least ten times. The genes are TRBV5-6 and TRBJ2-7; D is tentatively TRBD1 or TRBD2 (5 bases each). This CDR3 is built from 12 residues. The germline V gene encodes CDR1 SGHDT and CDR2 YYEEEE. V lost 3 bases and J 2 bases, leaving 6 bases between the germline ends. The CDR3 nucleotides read TGTGCCAGCAGCTGGGGGACCTACGAGCAGTACTTC. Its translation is CASSWGTYEQYF.

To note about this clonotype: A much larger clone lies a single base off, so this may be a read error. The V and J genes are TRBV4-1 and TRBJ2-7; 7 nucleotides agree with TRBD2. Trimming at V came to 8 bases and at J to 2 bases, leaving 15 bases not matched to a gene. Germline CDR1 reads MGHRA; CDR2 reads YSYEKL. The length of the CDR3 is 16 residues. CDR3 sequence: CASRPHEAGAPYEQYF. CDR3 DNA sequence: TGCGCCAGCCGCCCGCATGAGGCGGGAGCCCCCTACGAGCAGTACTTC.

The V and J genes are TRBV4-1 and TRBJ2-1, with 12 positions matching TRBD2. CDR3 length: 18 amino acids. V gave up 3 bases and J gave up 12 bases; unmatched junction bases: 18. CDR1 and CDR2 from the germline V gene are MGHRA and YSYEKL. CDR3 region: CASSHRHTGLAGWPGQFF. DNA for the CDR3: TGCGCCAGCAGCCATCGCCACACAGGACTAGCGGGATGGCCGGGGCAGTTCTTC.

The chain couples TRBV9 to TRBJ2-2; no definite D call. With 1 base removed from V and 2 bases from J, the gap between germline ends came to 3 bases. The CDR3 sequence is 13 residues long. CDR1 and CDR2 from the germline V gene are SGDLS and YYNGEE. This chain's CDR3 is CASSVSNTGELFF. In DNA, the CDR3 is TGTGCCAGCAGCGTATCAAACACCGGGGAGCTGTTTTTT.

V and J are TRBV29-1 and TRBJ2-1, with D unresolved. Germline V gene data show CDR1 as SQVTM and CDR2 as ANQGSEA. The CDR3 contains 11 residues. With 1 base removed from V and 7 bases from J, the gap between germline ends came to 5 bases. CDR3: CSVEVLNEQFF. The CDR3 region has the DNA TGCAGCGTTGAAGTTTTGAATGAGCAGTTCTTC.

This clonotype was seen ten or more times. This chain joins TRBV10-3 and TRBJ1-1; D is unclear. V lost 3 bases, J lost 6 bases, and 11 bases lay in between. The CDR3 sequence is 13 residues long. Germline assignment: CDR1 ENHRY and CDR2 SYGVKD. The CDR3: CAISDSLKAEAFF. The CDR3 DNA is TGTGCCATCAGTGACAGTTTGAAGGCTGAAGCTTTCTTT.

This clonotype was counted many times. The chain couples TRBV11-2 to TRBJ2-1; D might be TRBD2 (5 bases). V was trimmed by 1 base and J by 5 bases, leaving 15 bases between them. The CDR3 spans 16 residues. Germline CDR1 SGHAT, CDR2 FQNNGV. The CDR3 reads CASSLGSGRRHNEQFF. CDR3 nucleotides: TGTGCCAGCAGCTTAGGTTCGGGAAGAAGGCACAATGAGCAGTTCTTC.

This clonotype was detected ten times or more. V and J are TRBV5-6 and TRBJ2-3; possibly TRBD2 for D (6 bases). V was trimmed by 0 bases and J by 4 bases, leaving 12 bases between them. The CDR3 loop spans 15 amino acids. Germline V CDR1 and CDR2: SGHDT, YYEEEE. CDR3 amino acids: CASSLVAGGADTQYF. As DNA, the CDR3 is TGTGCCAGCAGCTTGGTGGCGGGCGGGGCAGATACGCAGTATTTT.

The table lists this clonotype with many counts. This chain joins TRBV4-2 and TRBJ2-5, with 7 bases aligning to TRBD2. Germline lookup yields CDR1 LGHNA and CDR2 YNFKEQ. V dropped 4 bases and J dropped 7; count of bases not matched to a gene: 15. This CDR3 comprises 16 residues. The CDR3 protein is CASSPVTRLAAGTQYF. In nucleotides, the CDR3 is TGTGCCAGCAGCCCAGTGACCCGTCTAGCGGCCGGGACCCAGTACTTC.

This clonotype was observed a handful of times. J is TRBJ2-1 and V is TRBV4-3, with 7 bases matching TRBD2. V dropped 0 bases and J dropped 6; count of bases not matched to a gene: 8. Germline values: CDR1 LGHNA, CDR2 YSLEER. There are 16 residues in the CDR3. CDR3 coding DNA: TGCGCCAGCAGCCAAGATCCGCTAGCGGTCATCAATGAGCAGTTCTTC. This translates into CASSQDPLAVINEQFF.

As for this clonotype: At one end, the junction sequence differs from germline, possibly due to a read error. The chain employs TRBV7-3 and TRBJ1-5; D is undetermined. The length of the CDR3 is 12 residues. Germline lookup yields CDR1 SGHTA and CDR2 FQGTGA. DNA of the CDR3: TGTGGCAGCAGCTTAACGAATCAGCCCCAGCATTTT. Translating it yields CGSSLTNQPQHF.

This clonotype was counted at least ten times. CDR3 residues: CASSLEMTGATRETQYF. CDR3 DNA: TGTGCCAGCAGCTTAGAGATGACAGGGGCCACTAGGGAGACCCAGTACTTC. This chain uses TRBV11-2 with TRBJ2-5; 8 bases line up with TRBD1. In germline, CDR1 is SGHAT, CDR2 FQNNGV. The CDR3 is 17 residues long. J was trimmed by 5 bases and V by 0 bases; bases with no gene match: 11. Supplemented by reference TRBV11-2 and TRBJ2-5, the full variable domain reads EAGVAQSPRYKIIEKRQSVAFWCNPISGHATLYWYQQILGQGPKLLIQFQNNGVVDDSQLPKDRFSAERLKGVDSTLKIQPAKLEDSAVYLCASSLEMTGATRETQYFGPGTRLLVL.

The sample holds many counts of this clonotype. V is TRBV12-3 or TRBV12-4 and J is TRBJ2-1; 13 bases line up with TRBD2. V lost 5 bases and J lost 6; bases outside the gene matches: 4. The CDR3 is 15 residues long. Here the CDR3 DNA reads TGTGCCAGCAGTGTACTAGCGGGAGGGCGCAATGAGCAGTTCTTC. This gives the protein CASSVLAGGRNEQFF.

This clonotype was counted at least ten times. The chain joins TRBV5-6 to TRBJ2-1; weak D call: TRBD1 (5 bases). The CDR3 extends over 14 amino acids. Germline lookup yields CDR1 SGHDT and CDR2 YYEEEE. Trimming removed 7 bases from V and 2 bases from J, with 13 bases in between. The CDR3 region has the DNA TGTGCCAGCGGAACAGGCACCCCCTACAATGAGCAGTTCTTC. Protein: CASGTGTPYNEQFF.

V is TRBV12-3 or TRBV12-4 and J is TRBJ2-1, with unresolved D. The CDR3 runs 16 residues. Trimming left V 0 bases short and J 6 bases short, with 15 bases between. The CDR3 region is CASSLALVNLGNEQFF. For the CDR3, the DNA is TGTGCCAGCAGTTTAGCCCTAGTCAATCTTGGCAATGAGCAGTTCTTC.

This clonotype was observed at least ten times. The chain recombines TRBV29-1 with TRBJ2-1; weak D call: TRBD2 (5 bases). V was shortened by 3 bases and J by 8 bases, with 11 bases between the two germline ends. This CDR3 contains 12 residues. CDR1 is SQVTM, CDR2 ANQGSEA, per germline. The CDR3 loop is CSVDEGGDEQFF. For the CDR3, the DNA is TGCAGCGTTGACGAGGGCGGAGATGAGCAGTTCTTC.

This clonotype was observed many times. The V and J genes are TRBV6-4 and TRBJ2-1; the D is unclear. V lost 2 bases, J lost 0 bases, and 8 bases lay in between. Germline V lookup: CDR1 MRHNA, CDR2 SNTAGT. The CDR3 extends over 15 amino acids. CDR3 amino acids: CASSDKKSSYNEQFF. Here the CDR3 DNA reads TGTGCCAGCAGTGACAAAAAGAGCTCCTACAATGAGCAGTTCTTC.